Listed below are T cell receptor beta chains from one sample, sequenced in a study of blood T cell repertoires in COVID-19. TCRdb's table, derived via immunoSEQ multiplex PCR, lists solely in-frame clones and lacks some. The table lists roughly 73,000 clones, around four fifths of them singletons. Material: peripheral blood. The receptors come from a woman aged 60-75 years with acute or convalescent COVID-19. Each CDR3 is given with its conserved first and last residue. Fields, in order: V gene, clone size, D gene, J gene, CDR3 protein, CDR3 DNA. D genes are given only for firm matches. Size tells how often a clone was seen (once, few, many) or the class of an expanded clone, and some rows leave it out.

TRBV19,NA,TRBD1,TRBJ1-5,CASIDRAQDSNQPQHF,TGTGCCAGTATTGACAGGGCACAGGATAGCAATCAGCCCCAGCATTTT
TRBV5-6,NA,TRBD1,TRBJ2-1,CASSLDRGMGVYNEQFF,TGTGCCAGCAGCCTTGACAGGGGTATGGGAGTGTACAATGAGCAGTTCTTC
TRBV6-1,once,NA,TRBJ1-3,CASSETTGGNTIYF,TGTGCCAGCAGTGAAACTACAGGGGGAAACACCATATATTTT
TRBV3-1/TRBV3-2,few,TRBD1,TRBJ2-7,CASKRTGQGVGEQYF,TGTGCCAGCAAGCGGACCGGACAGGGAGTAGGCGAGCAGTACTTC
TRBV2,NA,NA,TRBJ1-1,CASSTRLNTEAFF,TGTGCCAGCAGTACCAGATTGAACACTGAAGCTTTCTTT
TRBV30,NA,TRBD1,TRBJ1-1,CAWGWDRSYTEAFF,TGTGCCTGGGGGTGGGACAGATCCTACACTGAAGCTTTCTTT
TRBV15,NA,TRBD2,TRBJ2-7,CATSRGTSGRGRYEQYF,TGTGCCACCAGCAGAGGGACTAGCGGGAGAGGACGCTACGAGCAGTACTTC
TRBV10-3,NA,TRBD2,TRBJ2-7,CAISEKGLAGSYEQYF,TGTGCCATCAGTGAGAAAGGACTAGCGGGGTCCTACGAGCAGTACTTC
TRBV5-4,NA,TRBD1,TRBJ2-7,CASSVDRGTYEQYF,TGTGCCAGCAGCGTTGACAGGGGAACCTACGAGCAGTACTTC
TRBV19,NA,TRBD1,TRBJ1-2,CASRKGGADYGYTF,TGTGCCAGTCGAAAAGGGGGCGCCGACTATGGCTACACCTTC
TRBV11-2,once,NA,TRBJ1-2,CASSLEFPGTHTLSAGYTF,TGTGCCAGCAGCTTAGAATTCCCGGGGACACACACCCTATCGGCTGGCTACACCTTC
TRBV9,NA,NA,TRBJ2-2,CASSSPDGRERTGELFF,TGTGCCAGCAGCTCGCCGGATGGTCGGGAGCGGACCGGGGAGCTGTTTTTT
TRBV28,NA,NA,TRBJ1-3,CASSLTSGGSGNTIYF,TGTGCCAGCAGTTTGACCTCGGGAGGCTCTGGAAACACCATATATTTT
TRBV7-2,few,TRBD1,TRBJ2-7,CASSHRDRSGEQYF,TGTGCCAGCAGCCACCGGGACAGATCGGGGGAGCAGTACTTC
TRBV5-1,NA,TRBD1,TRBJ2-7,CASSLTTGSFYEQYF,TGCGCCAGCAGCTTGACGACAGGGAGTTTCTACGAGCAGTACTTC
TRBV30,NA,TRBD1,TRBJ1-2,CAWSRGQRDGYTF,TGTGCCTGGAGTCGGGGACAGCGCGATGGCTACACCTTC
TRBV6-5,NA,TRBD1,TRBJ1-2,CASRGQEVRGYTF,TGTGCCAGCAGGGGACAGGAGGTCCGGGGCTACACCTTC
TRBV12-3/TRBV12-4,NA,NA,TRBJ1-2,CASSALSRDGYTF,TGTGCCAGCAGTGCATTGTCCCGGGATGGCTACACCTTC
TRBV6-2/TRBV6-3,few,NA,TRBJ2-7,CASSYGRTRYF,TGTGCCAGCAGTTACGGGAGGACGCGGTACTTC
TRBV27,once,TRBD1,TRBJ1-2,CASSLFSPGTGSQANYGYTF,TGTGCCAGCAGTTTATTTTCCCCCGGGACAGGGTCCCAAGCTAACTATGGCTACACCTTC